A single sample is the source of the 30 T cell receptor beta chains below, sequenced in a study of siplizumab effects on memory and regulatory T cells. Sequencing was performed with immunoSEQ multiplex PCR; in TCRdb, only in-frame clones are kept and a portion is missing. The profile shows 62,000 or so clones, around four fifths of them singletons. Sequences were obtained from memory CD4+ T cells sorted from blood. These receptors were obtained from a human donor in good health.

The V call is TRBV5-6, the J call TRBJ1-5; 8 bases line up with TRBD1. The trim removed 4 bases at V and 4 bases at J, leaving 4 bases unmatched. This CDR3 spans 14 amino acids. CDR1 and CDR2 (germline): SGHDT, YYEEEE. The CDR3 DNA follows: TGTGCCAGCAGCCCAGGGGGCGCGAATCAGCCCCAGCATTTT. Translated: CASSPGGANQPQHF.

The J gene is TRBJ1-2, the V gene TRBV2, with D uncertain. Germline assignment: CDR1 SNHLY and CDR2 FYNNEI. Between the trimmed V and J ends, which lost 7 bases and 2 bases, there was a span of 8 bases. This CDR3 contains 12 residues. The CDR3 protein is CASNLGNYGYTF. DNA of the CDR3: TGTGCCAGCAACCTCGGAAACTATGGCTACACCTTC.

The rearrangement links TRBV28 to TRBJ1-3, with a tentative D call TRBD1 (5 bases). V was shortened by 8 bases and J by 0 bases, with 11 bases between the two germline ends. Germline V lookup: CDR1 MDHEN, CDR2 SYDVKM. The CDR3 contains 14 residues. CDR3 residues: CASFRQYSGNTIYF. The CDR3 coding sequence is TGTGCCAGCTTTCGACAGTACTCTGGAAACACCATATATTTT. The variable domain in full, with the rest retrieved from reference TRBV28 and TRBJ1-3, is DVKVTQSSRYLVKRTGEKVFLECVQDMDHENMFWYRQDPGLGLRLIYFSYDVKMKEKGDIPEGYSVSREKKERFSLILESASTNQTSMYLCASFRQYSGNTIYFGEGSWLTVV.

This chain connects TRBV18 to TRBJ1-6; D is unresolved. V was trimmed by 6 bases and J by 8 bases, leaving 17 bases between them. Germline lookup yields CDR1 KGHSH and CDR2 LQKENI. The CDR3 covers 15 residues. The CDR3 spells CASSRMTGADSPLHF. DNA of the CDR3: TGTGCCAGCTCTCGGATGACGGGAGCGGATTCACCCCTCCACTTT.

This clone was seen only a few times. The gene calls are TRBV2 and TRBJ2-7; tentative D call: TRBD2 (6 bases). The germline CDR1 and CDR2 sequences are SNHLY and FYNNEI. The CDR3 spans 19 residues. Between the trimmed V and J ends, which lost 0 bases and 5 bases, there was a span of 26 bases. Here the CDR3 DNA reads TGTGCCAGCAGTGAAGCGTACCGGTCGGCGTACCTAGCGTCTCACGAGCAGTACTTC. This gives the protein CASSEAYRSAYLASHEQYF.

The rearrangement joins TRBV27 to TRBJ2-7, with 7 bases aligning to TRBD1. This CDR3 has 13 amino acids. Germline CDR1 MNHEY, CDR2 SMNVEV (reference sequence). The J segment lost 3 bases and the V segment lost 6 bases, leaving 5 bases of the junction unmatched. CDR3 protein: CASSPDRLYEQYF. The CDR3 DNA reads as TGTGCCAGCAGCCCGGACAGGCTCTACGAGCAGTACTTC.

The chain joins TRBV18 to TRBJ1-5; D not certain. Germline V gives CDR1 KGHSH, CDR2 LQKENI. The CDR3 is made up of 15 amino acids. V lost 6 bases and J 0 bases, leaving 12 bases between the germline ends. CDR3 nucleotide sequence: TGTGCCAGCTCTAGGGAGACACTTAGCAATCAGCCCCAGCATTTT. Protein product: CASSRETLSNQPQHF.

The CDR3 DNA follows: TGTGCCAGCGGCGCCGGGGTCGAGCAGTACTTC. Translation: CASGAGVEQYF. The rearrangement uses TRBV6-1 and TRBJ2-7, with a possible D match to TRBD2 (5 bases). The germline V gene encodes CDR1 MNHNS and CDR2 SASEGT. V lost 8 bases and J 6 bases, leaving 11 bases between the germline ends. CDR3 length: 11 residues.

CDR3 in amino acids: CASSRGLAGGHDEQFF. The DNA for the CDR3 is TGTGCCAGCAGCAGGGGACTAGCGGGGGGGCACGATGAGCAGTTCTTC. The chain employs TRBV21-1 and TRBJ2-1; TRBD2, the table's D call, lacks a check against the DNA. TRBV21-1 is reported as a pseudogene. The CDR3 covers 16 residues.

This chain joins TRBV7-9 and TRBJ2-5; a possible D gene is TRBD1 (6 bases). In germline, CDR1 is SEHNR, CDR2 FQNEAQ (reference sequence). The CDR3 runs to 16 residues. Trimming removed 5 bases at V and 5 bases at J, with 21 bases between. CDR3 nucleotides: TGTGCCAGCAGCCCACGACAGGCTCTAGAGTACGAGACCCAGTACTTC. It codes for CASSPRQALEYETQYF.

The genes are TRBV5-1 and TRBJ2-3; 7 bases are a match to TRBD2. Germline lookup yields CDR1 SGHRS and CDR2 YFSETQ. CDR3 length: 16 amino acids. J was trimmed by 3 bases and V by 5 bases; bases with no gene match: 12. The CDR3 region is CASSPGMSSGTDTQYF. CDR3 DNA: TGCGCCAGCAGTCCGGGTATGTCTAGCGGTACAGATACGCAGTATTTT.

The chain combines TRBV5-4 with TRBJ2-7; D uncertain. This CDR3 has 11 residues. The ends were cut back, 4 bases at V and 0 bases at J, with 2 bases in the middle. The germline CDR1 and CDR2 sequences are SGHNT and YYREEE (reference sequence). DNA for the CDR3: TGTGCCAGCAGCAACTCCTACGAGCAGTACTTC. Its protein product is CASSNSYEQYF.

For this clone: Additional DNA sequences in this sample encode the identical CDR3. V is TRBV30 and J is TRBJ1-2, with D perhaps matching TRBD1 (6 bases). Trimming pared 3 bases from V and 5 bases from J, leaving 13 bases between. The germline V gene encodes CDR1 GTSNPN and CDR2 SVGIG (reference sequence). The CDR3 consists of 13 residues. The CDR3 nucleotides are TGTGCCTGGAGCCGCGACAGGCCTTATGGCTACACCTTC. It encodes CAWSRDRPYGYTF.

This clone was observed a few times. The chain employs TRBV19 and TRBJ2-7; 11 bases align to TRBD1. The ends lost 6 bases at V and 3 bases at J; junction bases unmatched: 1. Germline values: CDR1 LNHDA, CDR2 SQIVND (reference sequence). The CDR3 is made up of 13 amino acids. CDR3 in amino acids: CASRGTGGYEQYF. CDR3 bases: TGTGCCAGTAGAGGGACAGGGGGCTACGAGCAGTACTTC.

The chain links TRBV9 to TRBJ1-1; tentative D call: TRBD1 (6 bases). The germline V gene has CDR1 SGDLS and CDR2 YYNGEE. The length of the CDR3 is 15 residues. The V gene lost 6 bases and the J gene lost 6 bases, with 21 bases spanning the gap. CDR3 region: CASTNDQGRKAEAFF. CDR3 in DNA: TGTGCCAGCACCAACGACCAGGGGCGCAAGGCTGAAGCTTTCTTT.

This chain joins TRBV5-1 and TRBJ2-2, with a weak D call TRBD1 (5 bases). Trimming took 0 bases from V and 2 from J, leaving 8 bases between them. The germline V gene encodes CDR1 SGHRS and CDR2 YFSETQ. CDR3 length equals 15 residues. CDR3 in amino acids: CASSLGQINTGELFF. CDR3 nucleotide sequence: TGCGCCAGCAGCTTGGGACAGATTAACACCGGGGAGCTGTTTTTT.

Notes on this clone: Other nucleotide sequences in the sample specify the same CDR3. This chain uses TRBV7-9 with TRBJ2-7; 10 nucleotides align to TRBD1. Germline CDR1 and CDR2: SEHNR and FQNEAQ (reference sequence). This CDR3 comprises 15 residues. Trimming cost V 4 bases and J 6 bases; bases outside gene matches: 9. The CDR3 here is CASSSGQGEGGEQYF. In nucleotides, the CDR3 is TGTGCCAGCAGCTCCGGACAGGGGGAGGGTGGCGAGCAGTACTTC.

This chain joins TRBV2 and TRBJ1-6, with no clear D. Germline CDR1 reads SNHLY; CDR2 reads FYNNEI. V lost 4 bases, J lost 18 bases, and 13 bases lay in between. This CDR3 region has 11 residues. DNA of the CDR3: TGTGCCAGCAGTGCGAACGCAGAGTCCCACTTT. Translating gives CASSANAESHF.

This clone was counted a single time. The chain has TRBV7-9 and TRBJ1-1, with D unclear. Germline CDR1 SEHNR, CDR2 FQNEAQ (reference sequence). V gave up 5 bases and J gave up 7 bases, with 14 bases separating them. CDR3 length: 13 residues. DNA for the CDR3: TGTGCCAGCAGCCTAAAGGACCTCTTTGAAGCTTTCTTT. It is translated as CASSLKDLFEAFF.

This clone occurred once. The V call is TRBV2, the J call TRBJ1-3, with 7 bases lining up with TRBD1. Germline-derived CDR1 and CDR2 are SNHLY and FYNNEI. The CDR3 consists of 14 residues. Trimming cost V 7 bases and J 4 bases; bases outside gene matches: 7. The CDR3: CASTAQGQGNTIYF. CDR3 coding DNA: TGTGCCAGCACCGCACAGGGGCAAGGAAACACCATATATTTT.

This sequence joins TRBV6-5 and TRBJ2-3; D not certain. The CDR3 contains 14 residues. V was clipped by 6 bases and J by 8 bases, with 18 bases between them. CDR1 is MNHEY, CDR2 SVGAGI, per germline. The CDR3 nucleotides are TGTGCCAGCAGGGCTGCGCAGATAGGCGGTACGCAGTATTTT. As protein: CASRAAQIGGTQYF.

In this sample, this clone turned up a few times. J is TRBJ2-1 and V is TRBV7-3; 8 bases fit TRBD2. The length of the CDR3 is 15 residues. Germline loops: CDR1 SGHTA, CDR2 FQGTGA. J gave up 6 bases and V 1 base, and 5 bases lay outside the gene matches. The DNA of the CDR3 is TGTGCCAGCAGCTTAAACGGGAGGGCCTTCAATGAGCAGTTCTTC. This sequence encodes CASSLNGRAFNEQFF.

This chain connects TRBV2 to TRBJ2-3; D not certain. V was shortened by 3 bases and J by 0 bases, with 10 bases between the two germline ends. There are 15 residues in the CDR3. Germline CDR1 SNHLY, CDR2 FYNNEI. CDR3 amino acids: CASSDEYTSTDTQYF. In nucleotides, the CDR3 is TGTGCCAGCAGTGACGAGTACACTAGCACAGATACGCAGTATTTT.

The CDR3 DNA sequence: TGTGCCAGCAGTGCGGTAGGGGGTTCGGGAAACACCATATATTTT. This translates into CASSAVGGSGNTIYF. The chain carries TRBV28 and TRBJ1-3, with D tentatively TRBD1 (6 bases). Germline V gene sequence: CDR1 MDHEN, CDR2 SYDVKM. The CDR3 sequence is 15 residues long. The germline V and J ends were trimmed by 5 bases and 4 bases, with 15 bases remaining between them.

The chain links TRBV2 to TRBJ1-2; D may be TRBD1 (6 bases). V lost 2 bases and J 7 bases, leaving 11 bases between the germline ends. Germline-derived CDR1 and CDR2 are SNHLY and FYNNEI. CDR3 length: 13 residues. The CDR3 loop reads CASSERGRSGYTF. DNA of the CDR3: TGTGCCAGCAGTGAACGGGGGCGATCTGGCTACACCTTC. Variable domain in full (rest from reference TRBV2 and TRBJ1-2): EPEVTQTPSHQVTQMGQEVILRCVPISNHLYFYWYRQILGQKVEFLVSFYNNEISEKSEIFDDQFSVERPDGSNFTLKIRSTKLEDSAMYFCASSERGRSGYTFGSGTRLTVV.

The V gene is TRBV15, the J gene TRBJ2-7, with D possibly TRBD1 on 5 matching bases. The germline V gene encodes CDR1 LNHNV and CDR2 YYDKDF (reference sequence). CDR3 length: 13 residues. The ends were cut back, 5 bases at V and 3 bases at J, with 11 bases in the middle. The CDR3 protein is CATSRRVRYEQYF. CDR3 sequence (DNA): TGTGCCACCAGCCGCAGGGTACGCTACGAGCAGTACTTC.

The chain couples TRBV7-2 to TRBJ2-5; TRBD2 is a possible D gene (6 bases). The CDR3 extends over 13 amino acids. The germline V gene encodes CDR1 SGHTA and CDR2 FQGNSA. Trimming cost V 5 bases and J 4 bases, with 11 bases left between them. The CDR3 sequence: CASSRAGRETQYF. As DNA, the CDR3 is TGTGCCAGCAGCCGTGCGGGGAGAGAGACCCAGTACTTC.

The sample holds one count of this clone. V gene TRBV4-2 combines with J gene TRBJ2-3; 10 bases line up with TRBD2. This CDR3 is built from 17 residues. Germline values: CDR1 LGHNA, CDR2 YNFKEQ. Trimming cost V 4 bases and J 3 bases; bases outside gene matches: 10. The CDR3 protein is CASSLGNSGGYTDTQYF. CDR3 sequence (DNA): TGTGCCAGCAGCCTTGGAAATAGCGGGGGGTATACAGATACGCAGTATTTT.

The rearrangement links TRBV27 to TRBJ2-7, with D hard to call. The CDR3 length is 15 residues. Germline V CDR1 and CDR2: MNHEY, SMNVEV (reference sequence). V lost 3 bases and J lost 0, with 12 bases in between. The CDR3 bases are TGTGCCAGCAGTTTCGCCCTGGGTCTCTCCTACGAGCAGTACTTC. Its translation: CASSFALGLSYEQYF.

The chain joins TRBV2 to TRBJ2-7; D unclear. Trimming pared 10 bases from V and 7 bases from J, leaving 14 bases between. CDR1 is SNHLY, CDR2 FYNNEI, per germline. The CDR3 runs 11 residues. The CDR3 is CATEFQSEQYF. As DNA, the CDR3 is TGTGCCACCGAGTTCCAGAGTGAGCAGTACTTC.